This TCR beta chain is from a study of cytomegalovirus exposure and HLA in healthy donors. The CDR3 contains 13 residues. CDR1 is MNHEY, CDR2 SMNVEV, per germline (reference sequence). V was trimmed by 7 bases and J by 4 bases, leaving 10 bases between them. Of note for this clone: Its antigen is unknown.

The study's findings and limits: Later analysis suggested most CMV-associated TCR beta chains were HLA-restricted. Reportedly, cytomegalovirus status was diagnosed with high sensitivity and specificity.

The PCR made use of 60 Vbeta and 13 Jbeta primers. Assay used: immunoSEQ multiplex PCR; TCRdb lists only in-frame clones, some missing. Here the sample spans approximately 190,000 clones, roughly four fifths being singletons. The chain uses TRBV27 and TRBJ1-4, with TRBD1 as a possible D gene (5 bases). The sample taken for sequencing was PBMCs. The TCR sequence derives from a young woman in good health and CMV-seronegative. CDR3 DNA: TGTGCCAGCACCGGGGGTAATAATGAAAAACTGTTTTTT. Translation gives CASTGGNNEKLFF.